The clone carrying this T cell receptor beta chain has only a few counts. The antigen remains undetermined. Time point defined: blood at routine non-recurrence follow-up after resection. Whole RNA from tumor, nontumor lung or frozen PBMC was sequenced unsorted. Germline V gives CDR1 SGHRS, CDR2 YFSETQ. V lost 5 bases, J lost 0 bases, and 12 bases lay in between. This CDR3 is built from 14 residues. The record originates from a study of spatial heterogeneity in lung cancer. Study at large: The approximately 72 donors had untreated early-stage non-small cell lung cancer. Those follow-up PBMC samples that were available underwent sequencing, at a median interval of roughly 2 years following resection. Mean representation of each unique TCR and UMI combination in the raw reads exceeded 8.5 occurrences.

Study-wide points: Detection of ubiquitous tumor TCRs in blood was higher at resection than follow-up.

TCRdb redid the calling of the 5' RACE reads with MiXCR, one entry per CDR3 protein. Seen here are about 52,000 distinct CDR3 sequences, under 8% observed once, and the top ten hold roughly 37%. This TCR was recovered from a female donor with early-stage non-small cell lung cancer. The gene calls are TRBV5-1 and TRBJ2-7, with D possibly being TRBD1 (6 bases). The specimen was PBMCs, collected at follow-up. CDR3 DNA sequence: TGCGCCAGCAGGGCAAGGACAGACTCCTACGAGCAGTACTTC. Protein sequence: CASRARTDSYEQYF. Supplemented by reference TRBV5-1 and TRBJ2-7, the full variable domain reads KAGVTQTPRYLIKTRGQQVTLSCSPISGHRSVSWYQQTPGQGLQFLFEYFSETQRNKGNFPGRFSGRQFSNSRSEMNVSTLELGDSALYLCASRARTDSYEQYFGPGTRLTVT.